This TCR beta chain was documented in a study of T cell clonotyping in hematopoietic cell transplantation. Regarding the study as a whole: After transplant, recipient diversity fell while pathologically expanded clonotypes grew through day 180. Cells were unsorted, so CD4 and CD8 contributions were not separated.

With regard to this clone: Its antigen is not identified.

J gave up 0 bases and V 3 bases, and 6 bases lay outside the gene matches. The CDR3 spans 16 residues. Germline CDR1 is SGDLS and CDR2 is YYNGEE. Blood collection times were about day -28 and days 30, 100, 180 posttransplant. Assay: immunoSEQ multiplex PCR; the TCRdb copy retains only in-frame clones and omits some. This sample carries approximately 17,000 clones, 61% of them seen once, and the ten largest clones take about 12%. The starting material was PBMCs, obtained 30 days after allogeneic stem cell transplant. This sequence joins TRBV9 and TRBJ1-5, with TRBD1 identical over 7 bases. This TCR derives from a male patient aged 45-59 years who had an allogeneic stem cell transplant from an unrelated donor, so T cells may come from the graft donor. Some clones in this sample may be carry-over from other donors' samples. The CDR3 loop is CASSAGGVHSNQPQHF. The CDR3 coding sequence is TGTGCCAGCAGCGCAGGGGGGGTACATAGCAATCAGCCCCAGCATTTT.